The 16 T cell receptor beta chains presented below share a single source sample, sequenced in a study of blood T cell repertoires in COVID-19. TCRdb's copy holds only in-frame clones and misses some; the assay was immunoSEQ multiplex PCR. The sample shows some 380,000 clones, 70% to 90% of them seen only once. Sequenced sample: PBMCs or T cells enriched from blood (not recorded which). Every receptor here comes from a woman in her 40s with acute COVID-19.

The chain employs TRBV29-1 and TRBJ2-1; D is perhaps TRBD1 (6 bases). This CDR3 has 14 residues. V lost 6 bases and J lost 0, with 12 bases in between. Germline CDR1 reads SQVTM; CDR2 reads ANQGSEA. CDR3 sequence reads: CSVPRGGSYNEQFF. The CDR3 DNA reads TGCAGCGTACCCCGAGGGGGCTCCTACAATGAGCAGTTCTTC.

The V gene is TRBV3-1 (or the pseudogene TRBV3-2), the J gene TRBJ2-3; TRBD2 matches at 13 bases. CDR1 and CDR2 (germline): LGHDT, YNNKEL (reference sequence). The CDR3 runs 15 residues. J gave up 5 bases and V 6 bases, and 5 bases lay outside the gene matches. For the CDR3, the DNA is TGTGCCAGCAGACTAGCGGGGGGGCGCATAGATACGCAGTATTTT. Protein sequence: CASRLAGGRIDTQYF.

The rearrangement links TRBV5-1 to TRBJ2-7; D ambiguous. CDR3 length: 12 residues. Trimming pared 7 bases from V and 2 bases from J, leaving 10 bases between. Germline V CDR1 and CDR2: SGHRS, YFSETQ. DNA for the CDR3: TGCGCCAGCGGAGACTCGCCCTACGAGCAGTACTTC. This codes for CASGDSPYEQYF.

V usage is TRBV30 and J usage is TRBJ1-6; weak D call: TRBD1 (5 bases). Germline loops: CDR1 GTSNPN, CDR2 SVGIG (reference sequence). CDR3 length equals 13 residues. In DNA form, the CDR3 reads TGTGCGGGGGGTCTCTCCTATAATTCACCCCTCCACTTT. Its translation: CAGGLSYNSPLHF.

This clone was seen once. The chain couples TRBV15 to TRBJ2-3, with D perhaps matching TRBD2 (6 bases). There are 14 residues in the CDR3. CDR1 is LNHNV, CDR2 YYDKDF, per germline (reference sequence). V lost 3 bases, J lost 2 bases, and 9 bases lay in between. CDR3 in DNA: TGTGCCACCAGCAGGGAGGGGAACACAGATACGCAGTATTTT. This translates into CATSREGNTDTQYF.

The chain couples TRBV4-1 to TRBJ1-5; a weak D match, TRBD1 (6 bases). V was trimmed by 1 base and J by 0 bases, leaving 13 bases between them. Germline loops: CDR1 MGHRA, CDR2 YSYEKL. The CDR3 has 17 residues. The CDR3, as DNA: TGCGCCAGCAGCCAAGGGACAGTGTCCTCTAGCAATCAGCCCCAGCATTTT. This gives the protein CASSQGTVSSSNQPQHF.

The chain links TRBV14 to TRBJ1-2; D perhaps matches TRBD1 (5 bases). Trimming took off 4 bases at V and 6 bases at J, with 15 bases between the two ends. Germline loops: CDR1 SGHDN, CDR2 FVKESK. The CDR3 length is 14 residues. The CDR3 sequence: CASSPIQDTDGYTF. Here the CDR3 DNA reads TGTGCCAGCAGCCCGATCCAGGACACAGATGGCTACACCTTC.

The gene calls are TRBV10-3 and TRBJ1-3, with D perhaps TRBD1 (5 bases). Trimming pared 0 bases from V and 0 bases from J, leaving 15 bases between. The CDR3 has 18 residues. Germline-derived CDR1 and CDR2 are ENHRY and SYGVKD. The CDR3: CAISESKLAGHSGNTIYF. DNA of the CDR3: TGTGCCATCAGTGAGTCGAAATTGGCAGGGCACTCTGGAAACACCATATATTTT.

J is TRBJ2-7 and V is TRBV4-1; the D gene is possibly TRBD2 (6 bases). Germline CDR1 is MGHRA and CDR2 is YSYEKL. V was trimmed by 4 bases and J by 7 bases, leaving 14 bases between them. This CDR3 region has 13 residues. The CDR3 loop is CASSPGGVGEQYF. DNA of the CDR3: TGCGCCAGCAGCCCGGGCGGGGTGGGGGAGCAGTACTTC.

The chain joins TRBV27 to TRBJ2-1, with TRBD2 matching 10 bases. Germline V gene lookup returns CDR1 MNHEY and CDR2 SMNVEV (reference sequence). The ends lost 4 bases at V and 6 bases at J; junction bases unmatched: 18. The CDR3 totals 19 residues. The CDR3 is CASSSPGHPFQRGGNEQFF. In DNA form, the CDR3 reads TGTGCCAGCAGTTCCCCGGGACACCCGTTTCAGCGGGGGGGCAATGAGCAGTTCTTC.

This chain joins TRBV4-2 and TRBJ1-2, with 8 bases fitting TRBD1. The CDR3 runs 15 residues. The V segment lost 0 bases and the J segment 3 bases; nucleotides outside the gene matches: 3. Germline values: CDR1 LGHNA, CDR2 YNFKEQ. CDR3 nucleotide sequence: TGTGCCAGCAGCCAAGATGCAGGGGGCGACTATGGCTACACCTTC. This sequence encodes CASSQDAGGDYGYTF.

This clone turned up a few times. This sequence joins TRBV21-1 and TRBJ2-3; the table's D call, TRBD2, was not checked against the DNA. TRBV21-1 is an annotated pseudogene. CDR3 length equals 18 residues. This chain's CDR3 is CASSKKGASGQITDTQYF. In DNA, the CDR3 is TGTGCCAGCAGCAAAAAAGGGGCCAGCGGGCAAATCACAGATACGCAGTATTTT.

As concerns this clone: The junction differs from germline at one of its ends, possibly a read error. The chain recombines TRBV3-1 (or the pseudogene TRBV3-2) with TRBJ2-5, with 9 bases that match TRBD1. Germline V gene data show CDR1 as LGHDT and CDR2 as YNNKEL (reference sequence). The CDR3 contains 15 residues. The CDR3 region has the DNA TGTGCCAGCGGCCAAACAGGGGGCACAGGAGAGACCCAGTACTTC. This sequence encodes CASGQTGGTGETQYF.

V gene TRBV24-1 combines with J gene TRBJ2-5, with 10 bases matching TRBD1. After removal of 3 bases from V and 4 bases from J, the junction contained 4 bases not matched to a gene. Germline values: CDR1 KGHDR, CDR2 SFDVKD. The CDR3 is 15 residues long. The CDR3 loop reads CATSDAGQGLETQYF. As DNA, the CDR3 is TGTGCCACCAGTGATGCGGGACAGGGGTTAGAGACCCAGTACTTC.

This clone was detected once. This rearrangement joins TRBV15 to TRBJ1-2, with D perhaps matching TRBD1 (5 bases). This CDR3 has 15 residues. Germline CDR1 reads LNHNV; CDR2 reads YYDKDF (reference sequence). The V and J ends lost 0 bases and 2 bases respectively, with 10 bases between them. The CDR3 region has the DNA TGTGCCACCAGCAGAGATGACGGGGGGAACTATGGCTACACCTTC. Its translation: CATSRDDGGNYGYTF.

The CDR3 region has the DNA TGTGCCAGCAGCTTGGGGGTGGGGAGCTCCTACAATGAGCAGTTCTTC. Its translation: CASSLGVGSSYNEQFF. The chain joins TRBV5-6 to TRBJ2-1; TRBD2 is a possible D gene (5 bases). There are 16 residues in the CDR3. The germline gives CDR1 SGHDT, CDR2 YYEEEE. Trimming removed 0 bases at V and 0 bases at J, with 10 bases between.